This entry lists 13 T cell receptor beta chains sequenced from one sample in a study of identical twins. MiXCR, run by TCRdb on the 5' RACE reads, gives a single entry per CDR3 protein. The sample lists approximately 410,000 distinct CDR3 sequences, approximately 18% seen once, with approximately 12% in the top ten. What was sequenced was naive T cells sorted from blood. The receptors shown here come from a man aged 50 or older in good health.

The V gene is TRBV7-2, the J gene TRBJ2-3; D call uncertain. V lost 5 bases and J 1 base, leaving 16 bases between the germline ends. Germline CDR1 and CDR2: SGHTA and FQGNSA. The CDR3 spans 16 residues. The CDR3 protein is CASSPYNIGGTDTQYF. CDR3 sequence (DNA): TGTGCCAGCAGCCCATACAATATAGGCGGCACAGATACGCAGTATTTT.

The chain has TRBV29-1 and TRBJ1-4; D is unresolved. Germline V gives CDR1 SQVTM, CDR2 ANQGSEA. This CDR3 region has 10 residues. With 4 bases removed from V and 7 bases from J, the gap between germline ends came to 4 bases. CDR3: CSVGGEKLFF. CDR3 nucleotides: TGCAGCGTTGGCGGTGAAAAACTGTTTTTT.

The chain is built from TRBV5-6 and TRBJ2-3; 7 bases map to TRBD1. Trimming cost V 7 bases and J 0 bases; bases outside gene matches: 23. This CDR3 has 20 amino acids. Germline CDR1 SGHDT, CDR2 YYEEEE. Written as DNA, the CDR3 is TGTGCCAGCTGCACTCGGTCTGGAGACAGGGTAGGGGCTAGCACAGATACGCAGTATTTT. It encodes CASCTRSGDRVGASTDTQYF.

This clonotype was seen ten or more times. The chain combines TRBV12-3 or TRBV12-4 with TRBJ2-7, with TRBD1 matching over 7 bases. J was trimmed by 5 bases and V by 6 bases; bases with no gene match: 10. CDR3 length: 14 residues. CDR3 residues: CASSATGSSHEQYF. CDR3 in DNA: TGTGCCAGCAGCGCGACAGGGAGTTCCCACGAGCAGTACTTC.

The chain employs TRBV3-1 and TRBJ2-1, with D unresolved. CDR3 length: 15 amino acids. Germline CDR1 is LGHDT and CDR2 is YNNKEL (reference sequence). Trimming stripped 0 bases from V and 4 bases from J, with 10 bases between. The DNA for the CDR3 is TGTGCCAGCAGCCAAGACTCCGCTCAGTACAATGAGCAGTTCTTC. It yields the protein CASSQDSAQYNEQFF.

This clonotype has at least ten counts. The chain is built from TRBV28 and TRBJ1-5; D is possibly TRBD1 (5 bases). V lost 6 bases to trimming and J lost 6 bases, with 18 bases between them. CDR1 and CDR2 (germline): MDHEN, SYDVKM. This CDR3 region has 15 residues. The CDR3 bases are TGTGCCAGCAGCACCTGGGACCGCGGCCTTCAGCCCCAGCATTTT. The encoded protein is CASSTWDRGLQPQHF.

This clonotype was seen more than once but under ten times. The V and J genes are TRBV20-1 and TRBJ2-6; 8 nucleotides align to TRBD1. CDR3 length equals 15 residues. Germline values: CDR1 DFQATT, CDR2 SNEGSKA (reference sequence). J gave up 4 bases and V 5 bases, and 7 bases lay outside the gene matches. The CDR3 spells CSAHDRGTGANVLTF. DNA for the CDR3: TGCAGTGCTCACGACAGGGGAACCGGGGCCAACGTCCTGACTTTC.

This clonotype was found many times. The gene calls are TRBV12-3 or TRBV12-4 and TRBJ2-3; D is uncertain. The V gene lost 7 bases and the J gene lost 0 bases, with 11 bases spanning the gap. This CDR3 spans 14 amino acids. CDR3 protein: CASNLHLSTDTQYF. CDR3 sequence (DNA): TGTGCCAGCAACCTGCATCTTAGCACAGATACGCAGTATTTT.

The chain recombines TRBV29-1 with TRBJ2-7, with D possibly TRBD2 on 6 matching bases. Trimming stripped 7 bases from V and 7 bases from J, with 23 bases between. The CDR3 consists of 14 residues. Germline V CDR1 and CDR2: SQVTM, ANQGSEA. DNA of the CDR3: TGCAGCGCCCGGGCTTTCAACGGGGGATGGGAGCAGTACTTC. It yields the protein CSARAFNGGWEQYF.

J is TRBJ2-3 and V is TRBV20-1; tentatively, D is TRBD1 (6 bases). There are 12 residues in the CDR3. Germline assignment: CDR1 DFQATT and CDR2 SNEGSKA (reference sequence). V was shortened by 6 bases and J by 2 bases, with 9 bases between the two germline ends. CDR3 residues: CSAAGVTDTQYF. The CDR3 nucleotides read TGCAGTGCGGCAGGGGTCACAGATACGCAGTATTTT.

This clonotype was detected ten times or more. The chain joins TRBV10-3 to TRBJ2-5; 14 nucleotides agree with TRBD2. Per germline, CDR1 ENHRY and CDR2 SYGVKD. The CDR3 is 18 residues long. Trimming cost V 0 bases and J 4 bases; bases outside gene matches: 7. The CDR3 loop is CAISESPGLAGVRETQYF. The CDR3 DNA follows: TGTGCCATCAGTGAGTCCCCGGGACTAGCGGGAGTGAGAGAGACCCAGTACTTC.

On this clonotype: Just one base apart from a much larger clone, this may be a read error. This sequence joins TRBV28 and TRBJ2-6; D not resolved. The CDR3 totals 15 residues. The germline gives CDR1 MDHEN, CDR2 SYDVKM. CDR3 nucleotides: TGTGCCAGCAGTCCTGGTATGTCTGGGACCAACGTCCTGACTTTC. Protein sequence: CASSPGMSGTNVLTF.

The chain recombines TRBV19 with TRBJ1-2; 7 bases align to TRBD1. V shed 4 bases and J 2 bases; nucleotides not matched to a gene: 10. Looked up from germline, CDR1 is LNHDA and CDR2 is SQIVND (reference sequence). The CDR3 loop spans 16 amino acids. The CDR3 region is CASSKETGLRNYGYTF. DNA for the CDR3: TGTGCCAGTAGTAAAGAGACAGGGTTAAGGAACTATGGCTACACCTTC.